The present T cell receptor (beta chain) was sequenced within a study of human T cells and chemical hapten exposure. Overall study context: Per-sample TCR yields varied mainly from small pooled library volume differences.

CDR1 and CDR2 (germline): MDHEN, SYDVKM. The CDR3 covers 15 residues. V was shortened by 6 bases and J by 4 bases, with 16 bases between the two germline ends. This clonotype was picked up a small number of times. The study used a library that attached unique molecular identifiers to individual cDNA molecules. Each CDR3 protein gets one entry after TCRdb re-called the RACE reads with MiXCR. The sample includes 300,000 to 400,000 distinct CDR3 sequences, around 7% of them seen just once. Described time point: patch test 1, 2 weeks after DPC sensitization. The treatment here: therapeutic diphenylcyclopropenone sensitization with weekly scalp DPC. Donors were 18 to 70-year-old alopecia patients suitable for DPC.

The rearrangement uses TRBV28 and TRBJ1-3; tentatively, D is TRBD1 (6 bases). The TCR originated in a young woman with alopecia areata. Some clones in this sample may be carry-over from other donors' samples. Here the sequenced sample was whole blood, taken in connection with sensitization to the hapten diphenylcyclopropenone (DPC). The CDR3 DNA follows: TGTGCCAGCAGCCCTGGGGGGGCGGGAGGAAACACCATATATTTT. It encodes CASSPGGAGGNTIYF.